This T cell receptor beta chain emerged from a study of PD-1 blockade in classical Hodgkin lymphoma. Overall study findings and caveats: Relapsed/refractory patients reportedly had lower baseline diversity than newly diagnosed patients. Diversity in CD4+ TCRs, unlike that measured in CD8+ TCRs, had risen significantly by C4D1.

The repertoire was sequenced with immunoSEQ multiplex PCR; TCRdb's copy has only in-frame clones and lacks some. The data contain tens of thousands of clones, over 85% of them singletons. For this clone: Antigen specificity is unknown.

Germline loops: CDR1 MNHEY, CDR2 SVGAGI. The CDR3 spans 13 residues. V was pared by 4 bases and J by 1 base, with 8 bases between. Time point given: cycle 4 day 1 (C4D1), after more than 5 weeks of nivolumab. Each and every patient relapsed after autologous stem cell transplantation, and patients got differing brentuximab vedotin exposure. Complete response, partial response or progressive disease were the best responses. This sequence was found in a human donor with classical Hodgkin lymphoma. This chain links TRBV6-5 with TRBJ2-7; tentatively, D is TRBD1 (5 bases). The sample in question was peripheral blood mononuclear cells (PBMCs), obtained before the fourth cycle of nivolumab. In nucleotides, the CDR3 is TGTGCCAGCAGTTTAAAGGGGTCCTACGAGCAGTACTTC. Its protein is CASSLKGSYEQYF.